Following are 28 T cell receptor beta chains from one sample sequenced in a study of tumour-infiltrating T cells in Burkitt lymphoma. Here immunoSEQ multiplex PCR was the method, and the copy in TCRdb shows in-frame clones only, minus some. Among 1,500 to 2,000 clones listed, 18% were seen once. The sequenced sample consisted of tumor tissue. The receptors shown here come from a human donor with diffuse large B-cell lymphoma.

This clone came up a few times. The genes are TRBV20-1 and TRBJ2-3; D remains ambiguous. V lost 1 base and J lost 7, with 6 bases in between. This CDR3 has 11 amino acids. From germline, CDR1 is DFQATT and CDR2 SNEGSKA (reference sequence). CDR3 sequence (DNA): TGCAGTGCTAGAGTTGGGTATACGCAGTATTTT. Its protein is CSARVGYTQYF.

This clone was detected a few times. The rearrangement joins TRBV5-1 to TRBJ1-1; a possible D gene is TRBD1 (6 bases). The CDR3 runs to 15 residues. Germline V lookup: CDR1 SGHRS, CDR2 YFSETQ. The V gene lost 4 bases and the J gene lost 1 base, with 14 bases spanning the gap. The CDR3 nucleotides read TGCGCCAGCAGCGAAACGGGACACGCGAACACTGAAGCTTTCTTT. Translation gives CASSETGHANTEAFF.

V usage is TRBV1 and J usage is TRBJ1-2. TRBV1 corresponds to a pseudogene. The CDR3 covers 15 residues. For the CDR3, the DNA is TGCACCAGCAGGCTAATTGTGCGAAAGACCTATGGCTACACCTTC. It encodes CTSRLIVRKTYGYTF.

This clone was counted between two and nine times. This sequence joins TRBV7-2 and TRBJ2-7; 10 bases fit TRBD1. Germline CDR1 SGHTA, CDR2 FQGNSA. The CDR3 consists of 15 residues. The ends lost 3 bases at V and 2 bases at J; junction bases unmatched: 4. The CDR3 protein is CASSFTGTGAYEQYF. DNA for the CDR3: TGTGCCAGCAGCTTTACCGGGACAGGGGCCTACGAGCAGTACTTC.

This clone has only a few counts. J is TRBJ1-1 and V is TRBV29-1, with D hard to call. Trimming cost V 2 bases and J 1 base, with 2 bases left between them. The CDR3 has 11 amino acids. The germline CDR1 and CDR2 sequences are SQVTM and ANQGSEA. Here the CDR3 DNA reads TGCAGCGTTGAATCGAACACTGAAGCTTTCTTT. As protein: CSVESNTEAFF.

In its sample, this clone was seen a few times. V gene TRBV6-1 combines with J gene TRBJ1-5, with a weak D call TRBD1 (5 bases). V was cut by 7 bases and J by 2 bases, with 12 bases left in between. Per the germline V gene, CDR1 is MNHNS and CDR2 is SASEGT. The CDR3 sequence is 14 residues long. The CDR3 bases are TGTGCCAGCAACCAGGGAGGTGGCAATCAGCCCCAGCATTTT. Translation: CASNQGGGNQPQHF.

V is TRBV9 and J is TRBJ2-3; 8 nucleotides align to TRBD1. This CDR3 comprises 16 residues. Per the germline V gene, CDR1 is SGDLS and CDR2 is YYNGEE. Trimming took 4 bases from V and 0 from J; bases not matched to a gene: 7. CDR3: CASSTRTGLSTDTQYF. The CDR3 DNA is TGTGCCAGCAGCACCCGGACAGGGTTAAGCACAGATACGCAGTATTTT.

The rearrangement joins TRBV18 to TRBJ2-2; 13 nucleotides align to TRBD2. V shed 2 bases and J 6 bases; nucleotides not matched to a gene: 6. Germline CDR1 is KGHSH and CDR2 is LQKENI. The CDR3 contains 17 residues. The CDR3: CASSPRTSGGQAGELFF. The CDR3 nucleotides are TGTGCCAGCTCACCAAGGACTAGCGGGGGCCAGGCCGGGGAGCTGTTTTTT.

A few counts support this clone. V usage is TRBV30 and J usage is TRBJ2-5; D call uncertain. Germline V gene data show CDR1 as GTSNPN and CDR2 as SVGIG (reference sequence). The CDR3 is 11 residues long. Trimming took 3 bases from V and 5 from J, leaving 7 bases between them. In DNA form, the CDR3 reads TGTGCCTGGAGCCCCCTGGAGACCCAGTACTTC. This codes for CAWSPLETQYF.

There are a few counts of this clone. CDR3 in DNA: TGTGCCAGCCCCCATGCGAGGCCAGTGAGCTCCTACGAGCAGTACTTC. It codes for CASPHARPVSSYEQYF. The genes are TRBV2 and TRBJ2-7; D gene uncertain. Germline V gene data show CDR1 as SNHLY and CDR2 as FYNNEI. The CDR3 has 16 amino acids. V was cut by 8 bases and J by 0 bases, with 20 bases left in between.

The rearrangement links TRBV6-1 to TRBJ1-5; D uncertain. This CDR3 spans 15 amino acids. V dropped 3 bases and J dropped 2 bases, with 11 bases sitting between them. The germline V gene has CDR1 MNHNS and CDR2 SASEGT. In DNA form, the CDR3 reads TGTGCCAGCAGTGAGGTGTGGGGAGGCAATCAGCCCCAGCATTTT. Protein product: CASSEVWGGNQPQHF.

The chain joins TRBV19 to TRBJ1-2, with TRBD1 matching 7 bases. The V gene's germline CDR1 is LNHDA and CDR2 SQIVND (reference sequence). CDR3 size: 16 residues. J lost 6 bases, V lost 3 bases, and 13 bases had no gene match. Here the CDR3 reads CASSITDREGKNGYTF. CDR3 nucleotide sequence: TGTGCCAGTAGTATCACCGACAGGGAGGGGAAAAATGGCTACACCTTC.

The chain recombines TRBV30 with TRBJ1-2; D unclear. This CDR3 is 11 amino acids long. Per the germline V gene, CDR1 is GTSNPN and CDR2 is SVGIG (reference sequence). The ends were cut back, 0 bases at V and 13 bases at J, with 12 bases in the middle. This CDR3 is CAWSVRPDPTF. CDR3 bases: TGTGCCTGGAGTGTACGTCCGGACCCCACCTTC.

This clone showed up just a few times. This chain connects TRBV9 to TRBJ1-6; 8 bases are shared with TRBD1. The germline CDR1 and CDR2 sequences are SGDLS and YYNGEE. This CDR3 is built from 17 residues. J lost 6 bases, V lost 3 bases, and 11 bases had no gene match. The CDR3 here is CASSEGLQGARNSPLHF. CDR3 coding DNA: TGTGCCAGCAGCGAAGGCCTTCAGGGGGCGCGTAATTCACCCCTCCACTTT.

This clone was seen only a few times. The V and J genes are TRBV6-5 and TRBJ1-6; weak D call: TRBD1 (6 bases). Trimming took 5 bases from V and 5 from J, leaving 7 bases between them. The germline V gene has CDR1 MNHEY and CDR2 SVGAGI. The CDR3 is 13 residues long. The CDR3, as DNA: TGTGCCAGCAGTCCAGGGGATAATTCACCCCTCCACTTT. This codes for CASSPGDNSPLHF.

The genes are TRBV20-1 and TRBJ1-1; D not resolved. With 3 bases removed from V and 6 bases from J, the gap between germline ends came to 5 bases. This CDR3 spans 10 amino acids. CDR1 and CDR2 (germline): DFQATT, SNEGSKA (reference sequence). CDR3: CSASLSEAFF. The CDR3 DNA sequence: TGCAGTGCTAGTTTATCTGAAGCTTTCTTT.

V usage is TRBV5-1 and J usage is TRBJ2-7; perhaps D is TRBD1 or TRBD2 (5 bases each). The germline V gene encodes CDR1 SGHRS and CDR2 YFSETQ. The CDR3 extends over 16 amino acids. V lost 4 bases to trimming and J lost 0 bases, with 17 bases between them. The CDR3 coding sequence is TGCGCCAGCAGCCCCGGGGCGGGCCATAGCTCCTACGAGCAGTACTTC. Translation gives CASSPGAGHSSYEQYF.

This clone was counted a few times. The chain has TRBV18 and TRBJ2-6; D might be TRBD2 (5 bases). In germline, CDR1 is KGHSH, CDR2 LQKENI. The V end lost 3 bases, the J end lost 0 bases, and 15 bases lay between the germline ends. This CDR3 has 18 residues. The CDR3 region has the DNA TGTGCCAGCTCACCTCTCCCGGGGTTGAGCTCTGGGGCCAACGTCCTGACTTTC. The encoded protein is CASSPLPGLSSGANVLTF.

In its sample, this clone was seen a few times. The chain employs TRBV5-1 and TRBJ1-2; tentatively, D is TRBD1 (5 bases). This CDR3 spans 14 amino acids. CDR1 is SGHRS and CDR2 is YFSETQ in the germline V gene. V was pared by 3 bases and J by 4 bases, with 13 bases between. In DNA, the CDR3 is TGCGCCAGCAGCTGGGGCGGGCGCGCCTATGGCTACACCTTC. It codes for CASSWGGRAYGYTF. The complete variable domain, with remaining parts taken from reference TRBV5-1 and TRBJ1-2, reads KAGVTQTPRYLIKTRGQQVTLSCSPISGHRSVSWYQQTPGQGLQFLFEYFSETQRNKGNFPGRFSGRQFSNSRSEMNVSTLELGDSALYLCASSWGGRAYGYTFGSGTRLTVV.

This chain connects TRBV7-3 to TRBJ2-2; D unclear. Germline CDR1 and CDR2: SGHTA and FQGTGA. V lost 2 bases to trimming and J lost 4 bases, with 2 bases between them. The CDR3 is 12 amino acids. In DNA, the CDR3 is TGTGCCAGCAGCTTAGGCACCGGGGAGCTGTTTTTT. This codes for CASSLGTGELFF.

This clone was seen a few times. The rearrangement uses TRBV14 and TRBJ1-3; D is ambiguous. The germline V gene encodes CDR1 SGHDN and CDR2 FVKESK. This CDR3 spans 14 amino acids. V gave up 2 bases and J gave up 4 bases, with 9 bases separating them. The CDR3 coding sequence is TGTGCCAGCAGCCAACAGGCCGGAGGAAACACCATATATTTT. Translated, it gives CASSQQAGGNTIYF.

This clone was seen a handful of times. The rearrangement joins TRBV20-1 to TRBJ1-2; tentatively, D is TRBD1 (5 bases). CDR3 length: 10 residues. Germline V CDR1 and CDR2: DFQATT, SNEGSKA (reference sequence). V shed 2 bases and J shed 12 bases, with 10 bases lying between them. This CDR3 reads CSARQGNDTF. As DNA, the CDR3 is TGCAGTGCTAGACAGGGTAACGACACCTTC.

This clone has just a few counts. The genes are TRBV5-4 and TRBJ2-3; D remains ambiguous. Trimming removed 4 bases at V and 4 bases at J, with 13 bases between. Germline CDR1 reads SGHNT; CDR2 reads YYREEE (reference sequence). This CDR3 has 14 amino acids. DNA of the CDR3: TGTGCCAGCAGCCCCCGCCTGGGCCCAGATACGCAGTATTTT. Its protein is CASSPRLGPDTQYF.

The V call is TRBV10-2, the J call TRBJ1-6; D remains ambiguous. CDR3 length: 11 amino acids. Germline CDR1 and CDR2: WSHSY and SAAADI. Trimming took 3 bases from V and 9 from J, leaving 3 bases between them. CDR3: CASSDGSPLHF. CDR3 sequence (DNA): TGCGCCAGCAGTGATGGTTCACCCCTCCACTTT.

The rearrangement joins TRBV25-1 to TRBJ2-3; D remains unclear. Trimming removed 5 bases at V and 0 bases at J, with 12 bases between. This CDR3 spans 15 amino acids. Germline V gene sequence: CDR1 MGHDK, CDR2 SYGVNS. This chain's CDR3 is CASSKGRTSTDTQYF. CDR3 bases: TGTGCCAGCAGTAAAGGCAGAACTAGCACAGATACGCAGTATTTT.

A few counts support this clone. Here the CDR3 reads CASYGGFGPQHF. The CDR3 bases are TGTGCCAGCTATGGGGGGTTTGGGCCCCAGCATTTT. The chain combines TRBV6-1 with TRBJ1-5, with D tentatively TRBD1 (5 bases). V was cut by 8 bases and J by 9 bases, with 14 bases left in between. Per the germline V gene, CDR1 is MNHNS and CDR2 is SASEGT. This CDR3 has 12 residues.

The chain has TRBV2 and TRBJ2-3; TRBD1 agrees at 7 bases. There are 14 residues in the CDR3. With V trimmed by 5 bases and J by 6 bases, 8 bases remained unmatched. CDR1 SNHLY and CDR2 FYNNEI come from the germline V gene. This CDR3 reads CASSSEGAGDTQYF. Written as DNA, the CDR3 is TGTGCCAGCAGTAGCGAGGGGGCCGGGGATACGCAGTATTTT.

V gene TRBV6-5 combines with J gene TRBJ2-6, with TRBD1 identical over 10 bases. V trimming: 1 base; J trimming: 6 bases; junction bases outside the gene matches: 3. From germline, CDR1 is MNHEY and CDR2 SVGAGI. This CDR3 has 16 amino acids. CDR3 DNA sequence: TGTGCCAGCAGTTACTTAGGGACAGGGGTGGCCAACGTCCTGACTTTC. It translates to CASSYLGTGVANVLTF.